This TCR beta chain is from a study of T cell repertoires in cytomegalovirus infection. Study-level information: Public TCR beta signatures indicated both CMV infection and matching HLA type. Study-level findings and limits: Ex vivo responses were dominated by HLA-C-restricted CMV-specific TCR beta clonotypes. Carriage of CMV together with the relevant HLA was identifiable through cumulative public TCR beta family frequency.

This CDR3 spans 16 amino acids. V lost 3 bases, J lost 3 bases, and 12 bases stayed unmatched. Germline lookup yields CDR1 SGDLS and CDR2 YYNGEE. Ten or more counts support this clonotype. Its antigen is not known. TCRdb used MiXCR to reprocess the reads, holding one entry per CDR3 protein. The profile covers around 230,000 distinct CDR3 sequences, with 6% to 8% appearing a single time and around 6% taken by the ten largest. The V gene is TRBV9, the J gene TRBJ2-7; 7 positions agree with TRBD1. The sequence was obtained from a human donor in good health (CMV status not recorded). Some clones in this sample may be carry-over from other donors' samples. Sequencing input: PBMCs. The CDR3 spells CASSEEPTGDLYEQYF. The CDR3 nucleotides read TGTGCCAGCAGCGAGGAACCTACAGGGGATCTCTACGAGCAGTACTTC.